The sequence of this TCR beta chain was determined in a study of T cell responses to AZD1222 COVID-19 vaccine. This clone has a single count. Method: immunoSEQ multiplex PCR; TCRdb's copy keeps in-frame clones and lacks some. Of some 150,000 clones listed, roughly nine tenths are singletons. This CDR3 region has 15 residues. Trimming cost V 6 bases and J 3 bases; bases outside gene matches: 5. Germline CDR1 and CDR2: MNHEY and SVGAGI. This clonotype originated in an adult who received the AZD1222 COVID-19 vaccine. The chain combines TRBV6-5 with TRBJ2-7, with 13 bases fitting TRBD2. The starting material was peripheral blood, obtained 28 days after the second AZD1222 dose. Here the CDR3 reads CASSRTSGRVYEQYF. In DNA, the CDR3 is TGTGCCAGCAGCAGGACTAGCGGGAGAGTCTACGAGCAGTACTTC.